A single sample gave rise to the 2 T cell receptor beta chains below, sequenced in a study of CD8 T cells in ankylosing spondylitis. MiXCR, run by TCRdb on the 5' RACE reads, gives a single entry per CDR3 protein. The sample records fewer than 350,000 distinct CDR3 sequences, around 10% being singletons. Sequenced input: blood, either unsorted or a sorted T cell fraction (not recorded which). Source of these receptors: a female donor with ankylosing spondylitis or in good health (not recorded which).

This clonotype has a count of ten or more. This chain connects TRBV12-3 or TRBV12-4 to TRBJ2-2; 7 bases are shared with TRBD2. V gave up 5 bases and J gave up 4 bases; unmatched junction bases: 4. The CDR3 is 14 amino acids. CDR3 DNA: TGTGCCAGCAGTAATAGCGGGTCCACCGGGGAGCTGTTTTTT. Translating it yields CASSNSGSTGELFF.

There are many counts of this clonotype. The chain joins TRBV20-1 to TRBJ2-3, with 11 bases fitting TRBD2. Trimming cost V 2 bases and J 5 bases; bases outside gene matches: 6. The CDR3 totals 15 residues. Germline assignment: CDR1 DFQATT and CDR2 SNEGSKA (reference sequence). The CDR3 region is CSARQLAGDGDTQYF. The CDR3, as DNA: TGCAGTGCTAGACAACTAGCGGGGGATGGAGATACGCAGTATTTT.